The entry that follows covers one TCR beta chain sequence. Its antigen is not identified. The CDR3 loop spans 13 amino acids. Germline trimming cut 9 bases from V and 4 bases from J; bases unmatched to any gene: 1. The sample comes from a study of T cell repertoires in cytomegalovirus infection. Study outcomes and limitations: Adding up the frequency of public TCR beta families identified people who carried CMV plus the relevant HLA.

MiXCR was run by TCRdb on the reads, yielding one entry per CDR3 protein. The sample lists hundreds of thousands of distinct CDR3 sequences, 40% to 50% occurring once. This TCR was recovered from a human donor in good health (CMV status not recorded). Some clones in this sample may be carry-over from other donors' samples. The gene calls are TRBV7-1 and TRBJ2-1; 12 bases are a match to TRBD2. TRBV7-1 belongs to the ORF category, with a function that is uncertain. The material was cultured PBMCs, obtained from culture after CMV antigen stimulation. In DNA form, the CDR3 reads TGTGCCAGTGGACTAGCGGGGTACAATGAGCAGTTCTTC. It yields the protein CASGLAGYNEQFF.